This T cell receptor beta chain was retrieved from a study of T-cell reconstitution after alpha-beta-depleted transplantation in children. Germline V CDR1 and CDR2: SGHRS, YFSETQ. There are 17 residues in the CDR3. V shed 2 bases and J 3 bases; nucleotides not matched to a gene: 14. Findings and caveats of the study: It was newly produced T cells that mostly accounted for T-cell counts and diversity one year after transplant. The study reportedly traced alpha-beta T cells about two months after transplant to several hundred expanded graft clones. At day 60, the high TCRbeta diversity found in some patients originated from recipient T cells and thymic progenitors that had survived.

Unique molecular identifiers were used in preparing the TCRbeta library. Using its own MiXCR run on the PCR reads, TCRdb lists one record per CDR3 protein. The sample shows 250,000 to 400,000 distinct CDR3 sequences, around 20% of them seen only once. This clonotype was observed a few times. Its specificity is not known. This sequence was found in a male patient younger than 18 who had a stem cell transplant for acute lymphoblastic leukemia, so the T cells may come from the graft donor. The chain carries TRBV5-1 and TRBJ2-7, with 7 bases lining up with TRBD1. Specimen: PBMCs, mostly from graft donor cells, collected 180 days after TCRalphabeta/CD19-depleted stem cell transplant. CDR3 nucleotides: TGCGCCAGCAGCTTCGGGACAGTAGGCCTCTCCCTCTACGAGCAGTACTTC. Its protein is CASSFGTVGLSLYEQYF. The full variable domain, its missing parts supplied by reference TRBV5-1 and TRBJ2-7, is KAGVTQTPRYLIKTRGQQVTLSCSPISGHRSVSWYQQTPGQGLQFLFEYFSETQRNKGNFPGRFSGRQFSNSRSEMNVSTLELGDSALYLCASSFGTVGLSLYEQYFGPGTRLTVT.